This is a list of T cell receptor beta chains from one sample in a study of shared clonotypes between healthy human individuals. The assay was immunoSEQ multiplex PCR, and TCRdb's table has in-frame clones only and misses some. The profile shows around 2,000,000 clones, about 93% of them singletons. Material for sequencing was naive CD8+ T cells from PBMCs. The receptors stem from a man younger than 35 in good health. Some clones in this sample may be carry-over from other donors' samples. Both conserved end residues are part of each CDR3. The D gene is left open where the match is weak. A row's size may be missing; if present it is once, few, many or a size class.

-	TRBV6-1	-	TRBJ2-2	CASSDFGSTGELFF	TGTGCCAGCAGTGATTTTGGTAGCACCGGGGAGCTGTTTTTT
-	TRBV5-6	-	TRBJ1-2	CASVPWGAGGYTF	TGTGCCAGCGTCCCATGGGGGGCAGGCGGCTACACCTTC
-	TRBV7-9	-	TRBJ1-4	CASSLEQATNEKLFF	TGTGCCAGCAGCTTAGAGCAAGCAACTAATGAAAAACTGTTTTTT
-	TRBV28	-	TRBJ2-1	CASSLLYEQFF	TGTGCCAGCAGTTTATTGTATGAGCAGTTCTTC
-	TRBV28	-	TRBJ2-5	CASSFRLGAQETQYF	TGTGCCAGCAGTTTTCGACTTGGGGCTCAAGAGACCCAGTACTTC
once	TRBV14	-	TRBJ2-3	CASSHIDSLRLTDTQYF	TGTGCCAGCAGCCATATTGACAGCCTTAGACTCACAGATACGCAGTATTTT
-	TRBV15	-	TRBJ1-1	CATSIRTRLNTEAFF	TGTGCCACCAGCATTCGGACAAGGTTGAACACTGAAGCTTTCTTT
-	TRBV27	-	TRBJ1-2	CASTPTRGAGYGYTF	TGTGCCAGCACCCCGACCCGGGGGGCAGGCTATGGCTACACCTTC
-	TRBV29-1	TRBD1	TRBJ2-7	CSVVDRARYEQYF	TGCAGCGTTGTGGACAGGGCACGCTACGAGCAGTACTTC
-	TRBV27	-	TRBJ2-6	CASTHRELLGANVLTF	TGTGCCAGCACCCACCGGGAACTCCTGGGGGCCAACGTCCTGACTTTC
-	TRBV12-5	-	TRBJ2-3	CASAQGRGGTQYF	TGTGCTAGTGCTCAAGGACGGGGAGGAACGCAGTATTTT
-	TRBV28	-	TRBJ2-7	CASSLPGGGREQYF	TGTGCCAGCAGTTTACCAGGGGGCGGGAGGGAGCAGTACTTC